Reported below is one T cell receptor beta chain. Its specific antigen is unknown. No base qualities exist here, and no much larger clone lies one base off it. The immunoSEQ Assay was used to sequence TCR beta CDR3 regions from DNA. As for the authors' bioinformatics: T cell density was computed as TCR beta template counts normalized to usable DNA estimated by amplifying housekeeping genes. Richness was estimated using the preseqR package, with extrapolation to 400,000 templates for PBMC samples and to 120,000 templates for tissue samples. Clonality was calculated as one minus Pielou's evenness. Tissue-enriched TCRs were identified through differential abundance testing performed on productive amino-acid clonotypes, with a minimum total count of 5 and an alpha of 0.1. The Jaccard Index and the Morisita Overlap Index were used to measure repertoire overlap between compartments. GLIPH grouped TCR beta CDR3s together with public tetramer-defined viral CDR3s, and a viral motif had to include at least three viral sequences and also show V-gene enrichment. The immuneACCESS repertoire file appears here via TCRdb, limited to in-frame rearrangements. These files lack a portion of the clones; in checked studies, under half of the deficit traces to unresolved V genes, and the cause of the others is not known. Clonal size and the V and J genes are those of that table, whereas D and trimming came from the DNA. For this sample the table gives 60,000 or so clones, of which more than 80% were detected only once. The top ten clonotypes cover approximately 4.5% of the sample.

V and J lose 8 bases and 0 bases, and a span of 20 bases separates them. From its cysteine to its phenylalanine, the CDR3 spans 18 amino acids. Just the 54-base CDR3 DNA is kept, in frame starting at base 1. The germline V gene provides CDR1 SGHNT and CDR2 YENEEA. The data originate from a study of T cells in localized non-small cell lung cancer (dated by TCRdb to about 2020). For the study in its entirety: T cell repertoires of 236 early-stage NSCLC patients were analyzed, with tumors being compared against uninvolved tumor-adjacent lungs. The cohort consisted of under 300 treatment-naive NSCLC patients whose localized lung tumors had been resected. A mean age of around 66 years was recorded for the NSCLC patients, of whom more than 120 were male and about 100 were female.

At diagnosis, peripheral blood, uninvolved tumor-adjacent lung and tumor were collected and were preserved as a mix of fresh-frozen and FFPE material. For TCR repertoire profiling, blood samples were analyzed as peripheral blood mononuclear cells. General findings and caveats noted by the study authors: The highest T cell clonality was observed in uninvolved tumor-adjacent lung, where clonality exceeded that of tumor, suggesting that antigenic responses were more focused in uninvolved tumor-adjacent lung. Of the top 100 tumor clones, a median of roughly 56 were detected in paired uninvolved adjacent lung; about 28 were also among that lung's top 100. Because of the exploratory design, TCR variables were selected using unadjusted p-values without false-discovery rate correction. Longer overall survival was associated with higher blood T cell density, whereas shorter survival was associated with higher adjacent-lung clonality. Because multi-region tumor sequencing was not performed, intratumor heterogeneity could not be ruled out.

The sequence is built from TRBV11-3 and TRBJ2-6; D gene: possibly TRBD2, on 5 matching bases. This sequence originates from a man between 35 and 75 years old with stage II lung adenocarcinoma. The input for sequencing was PBMCs, taken before any cancer treatment. The sequence in DNA is TGTGCCAGCGCTGACCAGCGAACTAGTCCCTCTGGGGCCAACGTCCTGACTTTC. Its product reads: CASADQRTSPSGANVLTF.